This T cell receptor beta chain was observed in a study of radiation and T cells in renal cell carcinoma. Time point noted: blood 2 weeks post-SBRT. Treatment described: 15 Gy SBRT to primary tumor, nephrectomy 4 weeks later. Radiation-treated patients gave blood at baseline, week 2 and week 4. Clear cell pathology was present in this patient's renal cell carcinoma. This clone showed up just a few times. Its cognate antigen is unknown. Findings and caveats of the study: In blood, top tumor clones expanded by 2 weeks, shrinking by 4. Baseline intratumoral clonotype presence is unknown without pretreatment biopsies.

Sequencing was performed with immunoSEQ multiplex PCR; in TCRdb, only in-frame clones are kept and a portion is missing. This table holds tens of thousands of clones, around 76% found once. The CDR3 has 15 amino acids. Per germline, CDR1 SGHNT and CDR2 YENEEA. With 5 bases removed from V and 0 bases from J, the gap between germline ends came to 11 bases. The chain recombines TRBV11-3 with TRBJ2-1; D not certain. Source: blood, taken from a patient whose treatment included radiotherapy and nephrectomy. This clonotype was obtained from a man aged 60 to 69 with renal cell carcinoma. CDR3 bases: TGTGCCAGCAGCCGAGACCGAGGCTCCTACAATGAGCAGTTCTTC. Amino acids: CASSRDRGSYNEQFF. Drawing the rest from reference TRBV11-3 and TRBJ2-1, the complete variable domain is EAGVVQSPRYKIIEKKQPVAFWCNPISGHNTLYWYLQNLGQGPELLIRYENEEAVDDSQLPKDRFSAERLKGVDSTLKIQPAELGDSAVYLCASSRDRGSYNEQFFGPGTRLTVL.